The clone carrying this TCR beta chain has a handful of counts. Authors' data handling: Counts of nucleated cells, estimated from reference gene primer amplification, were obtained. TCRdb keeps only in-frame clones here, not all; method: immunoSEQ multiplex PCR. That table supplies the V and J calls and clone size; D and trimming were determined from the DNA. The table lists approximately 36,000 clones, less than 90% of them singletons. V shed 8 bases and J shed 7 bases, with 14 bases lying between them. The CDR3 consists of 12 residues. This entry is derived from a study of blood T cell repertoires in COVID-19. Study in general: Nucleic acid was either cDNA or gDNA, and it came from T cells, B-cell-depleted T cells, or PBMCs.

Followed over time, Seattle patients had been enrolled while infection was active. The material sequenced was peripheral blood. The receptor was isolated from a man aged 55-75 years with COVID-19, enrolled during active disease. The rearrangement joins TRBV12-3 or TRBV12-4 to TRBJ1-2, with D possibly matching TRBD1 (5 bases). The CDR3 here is CASAEYRSGYTF. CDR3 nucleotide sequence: TGTGCCAGCGCCGAGTACAGGAGTGGCTACACCTTC.